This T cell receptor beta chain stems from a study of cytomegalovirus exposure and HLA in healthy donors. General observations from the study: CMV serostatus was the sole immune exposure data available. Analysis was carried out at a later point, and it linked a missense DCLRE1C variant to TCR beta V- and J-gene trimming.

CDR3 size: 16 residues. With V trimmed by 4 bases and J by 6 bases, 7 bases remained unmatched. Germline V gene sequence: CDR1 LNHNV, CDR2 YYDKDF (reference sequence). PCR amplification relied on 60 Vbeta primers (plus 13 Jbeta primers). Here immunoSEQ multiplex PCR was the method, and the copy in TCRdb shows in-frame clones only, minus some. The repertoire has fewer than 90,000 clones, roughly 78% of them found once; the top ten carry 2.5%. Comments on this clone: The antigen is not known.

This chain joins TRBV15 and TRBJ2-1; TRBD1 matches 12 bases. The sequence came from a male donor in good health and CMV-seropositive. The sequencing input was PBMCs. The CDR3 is CATSKPRGQGANEQFF. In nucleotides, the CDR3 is TGTGCCACCAGCAAGCCAAGGGGACAGGGGGCCAATGAGCAGTTCTTC.